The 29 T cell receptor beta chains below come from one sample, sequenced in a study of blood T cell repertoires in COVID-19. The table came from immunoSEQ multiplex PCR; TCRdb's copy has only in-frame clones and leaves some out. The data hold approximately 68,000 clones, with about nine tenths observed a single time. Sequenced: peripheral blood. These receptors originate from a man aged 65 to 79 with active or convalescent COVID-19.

The CDR3 sequence: CASSYAGANTEAFF. As DNA, the CDR3 is TGTGCCAGCAGCTACGCGGGTGCCAACACTGAAGCTTTCTTT. V is TRBV6-5 and J is TRBJ1-1; D not certain. V lost 6 bases and J lost 2, with 13 bases in between. Germline V CDR1 and CDR2: MNHEY, SVGAGI. The CDR3 is 14 amino acids.

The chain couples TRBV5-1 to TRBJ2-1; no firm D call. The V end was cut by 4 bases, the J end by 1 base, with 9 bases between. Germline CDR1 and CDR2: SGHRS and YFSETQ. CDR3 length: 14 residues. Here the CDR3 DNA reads TGCGCCAGCAGCCTAGATCCATCCTACAATGAGCAGTTCTTC. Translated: CASSLDPSYNEQFF.

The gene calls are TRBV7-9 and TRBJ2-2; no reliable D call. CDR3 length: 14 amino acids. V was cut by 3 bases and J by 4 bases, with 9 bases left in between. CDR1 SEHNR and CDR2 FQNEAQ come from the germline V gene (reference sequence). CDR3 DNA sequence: TGTGCCAGCAGCTTGGTTAGCTTCACCGGGGAGCTGTTTTTT. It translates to CASSLVSFTGELFF.

In DNA, the CDR3 is TGTGCCAGTAGTATAGGAGGGGGCGGAGGCGGGGAGCTGTTTTTT. Its protein product is CASSIGGGGGGELFF. This chain joins TRBV19 and TRBJ2-2; 7 bases fit TRBD1. Germline CDR1 LNHDA, CDR2 SQIVND (reference sequence). Unmatched junction bases numbered 6, after V lost 1 base and J lost 7 bases. The CDR3 has 15 amino acids.

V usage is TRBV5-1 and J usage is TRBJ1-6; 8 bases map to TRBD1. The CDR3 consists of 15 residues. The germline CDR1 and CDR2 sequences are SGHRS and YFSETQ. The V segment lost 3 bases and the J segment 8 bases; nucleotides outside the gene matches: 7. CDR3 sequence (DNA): TGCGCCAGCAGCTCTAGACAGGGGTTGGATTCACCCCTCCACTTT. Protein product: CASSSRQGLDSPLHF.

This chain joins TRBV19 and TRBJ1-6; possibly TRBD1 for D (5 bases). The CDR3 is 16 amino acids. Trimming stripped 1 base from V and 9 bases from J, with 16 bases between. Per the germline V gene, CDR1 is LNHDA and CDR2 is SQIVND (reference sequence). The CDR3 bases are TGTGCCAGTAGTATAGCCGGGGGAGGAGTACGTTCACCCCTCCACTTT. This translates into CASSIAGGGVRSPLHF.

CDR3 DNA: TGCAGCGCCGGACAGGGGGCCAACGAGCAGTACTTC. This translates into CSAGQGANEQYF. V usage is TRBV29-1 and J usage is TRBJ2-7, with TRBD1 matching 11 bases. Germline V gene sequence: CDR1 SQVTM, CDR2 ANQGSEA. V shed 7 bases and J 5 bases; nucleotides not matched to a gene: 4. The CDR3 is made up of 12 amino acids.

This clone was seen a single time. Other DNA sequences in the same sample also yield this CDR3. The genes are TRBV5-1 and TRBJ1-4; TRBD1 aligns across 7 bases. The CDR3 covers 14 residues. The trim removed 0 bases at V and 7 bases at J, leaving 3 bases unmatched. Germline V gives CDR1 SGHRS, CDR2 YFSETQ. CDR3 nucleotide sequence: TGCGCCAGCAGCTTGGGACAGGGCGGTGAAAAACTGTTTTTT. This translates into CASSLGQGGEKLFF. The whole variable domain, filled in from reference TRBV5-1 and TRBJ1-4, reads KAGVTQTPRYLIKTRGQQVTLSCSPISGHRSVSWYQQTPGQGLQFLFEYFSETQRNKGNFPGRFSGRQFSNSRSEMNVSTLELGDSALYLCASSLGQGGEKLFFGSGTQLSVL.

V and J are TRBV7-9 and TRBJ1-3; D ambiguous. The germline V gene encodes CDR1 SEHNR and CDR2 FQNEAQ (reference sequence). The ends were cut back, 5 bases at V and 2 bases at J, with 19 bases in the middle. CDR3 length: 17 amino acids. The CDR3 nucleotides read TGTGCCAGCAGCGCTGCGGGTGGGTTACAAGCTGGAAACACCATATATTTT. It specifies CASSAAGGLQAGNTIYF. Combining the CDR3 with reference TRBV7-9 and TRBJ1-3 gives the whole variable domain DTGVSQNPRHKITKRGQNVTFRCDPISEHNRLYWYRQTLGQGPEFLTYFQNEAQLEKSRLLSDRFSAERPKGSFSTLEIQRTEQGDSAMYLCASSAAGGLQAGNTIYFGEGSWLTVV.

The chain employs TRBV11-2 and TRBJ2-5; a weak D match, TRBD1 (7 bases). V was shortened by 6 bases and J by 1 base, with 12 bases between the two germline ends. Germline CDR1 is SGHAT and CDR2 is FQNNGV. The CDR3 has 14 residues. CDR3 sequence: CASSRGDSQETQYF. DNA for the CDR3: TGTGCCAGCAGTCGCGGGGACAGCCAAGAGACCCAGTACTTC.

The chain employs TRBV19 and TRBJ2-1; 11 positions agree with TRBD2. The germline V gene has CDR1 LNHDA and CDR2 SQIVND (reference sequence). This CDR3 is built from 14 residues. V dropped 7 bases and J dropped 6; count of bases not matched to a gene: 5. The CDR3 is CASTKGLAVNEQFF. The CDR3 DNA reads TGTGCCAGTACCAAGGGACTAGCGGTCAATGAGCAGTTCTTC. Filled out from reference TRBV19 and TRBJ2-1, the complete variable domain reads DGGITQSPKYLFRKEGQNVTLSCEQNLNHDAMYWYRQDPGQGLRLIYYSQIVNDFQKGDIAEGYSVSREKKESFPLTVTSAQKNPTAFYLCASTKGLAVNEQFFGPGTRLTVL.

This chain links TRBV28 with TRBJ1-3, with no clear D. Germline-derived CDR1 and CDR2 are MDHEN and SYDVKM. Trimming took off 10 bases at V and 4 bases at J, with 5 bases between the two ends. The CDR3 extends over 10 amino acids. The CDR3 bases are TGTGCCACTGTGGGAAACACCATATATTTT. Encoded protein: CATVGNTIYF.

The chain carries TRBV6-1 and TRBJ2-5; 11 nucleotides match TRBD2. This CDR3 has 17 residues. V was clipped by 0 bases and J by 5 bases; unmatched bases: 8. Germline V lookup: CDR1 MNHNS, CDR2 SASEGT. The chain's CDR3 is CASSEAFVAGGLETQYF. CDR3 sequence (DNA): TGTGCCAGCAGTGAAGCATTCGTAGCGGGAGGGTTGGAGACCCAGTACTTC.

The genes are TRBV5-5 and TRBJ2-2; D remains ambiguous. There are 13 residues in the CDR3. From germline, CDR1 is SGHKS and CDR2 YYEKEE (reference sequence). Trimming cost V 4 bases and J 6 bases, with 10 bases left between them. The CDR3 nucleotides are TGTGCCAGCAGCCCCCCGTCGTCCGGGGAGCTGTTTTTT. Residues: CASSPPSSGELFF.

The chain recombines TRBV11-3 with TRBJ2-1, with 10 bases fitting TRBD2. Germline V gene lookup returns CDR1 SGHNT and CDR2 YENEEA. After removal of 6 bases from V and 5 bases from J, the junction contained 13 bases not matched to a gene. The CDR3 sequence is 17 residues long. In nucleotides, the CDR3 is TGTGCCAGCAGTCGACCTAGCGGGAGCACGGACCACAATGAGCAGTTCTTC. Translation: CASSRPSGSTDHNEQFF.

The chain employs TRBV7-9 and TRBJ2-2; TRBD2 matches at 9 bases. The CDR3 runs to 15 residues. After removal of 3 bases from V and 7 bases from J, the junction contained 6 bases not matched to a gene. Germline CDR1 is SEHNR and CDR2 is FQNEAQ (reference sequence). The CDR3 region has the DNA TGTGCCAGCAGCTTGGAGGGACTAGCCGGCGGGGAGCTGTTTTTT. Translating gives CASSLEGLAGGELFF. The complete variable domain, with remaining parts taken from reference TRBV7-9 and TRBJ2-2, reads DTGVSQNPRHKITKRGQNVTFRCDPISEHNRLYWYRQTLGQGPEFLTYFQNEAQLEKSRLLSDRFSAERPKGSFSTLEIQRTEQGDSAMYLCASSLEGLAGGELFFGEGSRLTVL.

In DNA form, the CDR3 reads TGTGCCAGCAGCTTGGTGGCAGGTCCTACCGGGGAGCTGTTTTTT. It codes for CASSLVAGPTGELFF. This chain connects TRBV7-9 to TRBJ2-2; D is unclear. Germline values: CDR1 SEHNR, CDR2 FQNEAQ (reference sequence). The V end was cut by 3 bases, the J end by 5 bases, with 13 bases between. CDR3 length equals 15 residues.

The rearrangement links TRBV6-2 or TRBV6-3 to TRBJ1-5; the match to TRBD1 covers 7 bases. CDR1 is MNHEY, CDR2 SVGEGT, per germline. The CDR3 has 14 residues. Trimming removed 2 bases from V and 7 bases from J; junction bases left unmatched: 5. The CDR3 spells CASSYEGAWQPQHF. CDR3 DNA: TGTGCCAGCAGTTACGAGGGGGCCTGGCAGCCCCAGCATTTT.

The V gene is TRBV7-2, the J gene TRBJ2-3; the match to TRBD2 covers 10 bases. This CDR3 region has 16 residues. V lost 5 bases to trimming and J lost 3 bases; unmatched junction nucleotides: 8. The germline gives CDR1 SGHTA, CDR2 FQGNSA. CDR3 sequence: CASSPSSGRRTDTQYF. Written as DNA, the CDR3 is TGTGCCAGCAGCCCCTCTAGCGGGAGAAGGACAGATACGCAGTATTTT.

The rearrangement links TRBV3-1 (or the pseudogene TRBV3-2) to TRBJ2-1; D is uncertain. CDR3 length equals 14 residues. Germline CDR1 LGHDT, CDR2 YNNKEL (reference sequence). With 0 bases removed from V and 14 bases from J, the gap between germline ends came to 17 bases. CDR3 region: CASSQDSLQVVEFF. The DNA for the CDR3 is TGTGCCAGCAGCCAAGATAGCCTTCAAGTTGTAGAGTTCTTC.

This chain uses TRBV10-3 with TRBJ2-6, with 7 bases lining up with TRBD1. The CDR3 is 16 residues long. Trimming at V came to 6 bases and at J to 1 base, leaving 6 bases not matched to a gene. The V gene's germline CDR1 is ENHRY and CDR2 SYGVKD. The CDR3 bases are TGTGCCATCAGGGGGACAGCGGATTCTGGGGCCAACGTCCTGACTTTC. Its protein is CAIRGTADSGANVLTF.

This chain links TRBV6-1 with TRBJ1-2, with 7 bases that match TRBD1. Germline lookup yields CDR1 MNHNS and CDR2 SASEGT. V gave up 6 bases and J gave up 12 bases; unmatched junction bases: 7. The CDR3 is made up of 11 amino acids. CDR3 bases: TGTGCCAGCAGGGAACAGGGGCCTCACACCTTC. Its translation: CASREQGPHTF.

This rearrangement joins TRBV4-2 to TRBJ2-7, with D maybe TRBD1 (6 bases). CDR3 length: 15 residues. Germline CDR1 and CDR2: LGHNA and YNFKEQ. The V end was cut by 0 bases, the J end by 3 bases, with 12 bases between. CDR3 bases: TGTGCCAGCAGCCAAGATCTAAACAGGGACTACGAGCAGTACTTC. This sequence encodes CASSQDLNRDYEQYF.

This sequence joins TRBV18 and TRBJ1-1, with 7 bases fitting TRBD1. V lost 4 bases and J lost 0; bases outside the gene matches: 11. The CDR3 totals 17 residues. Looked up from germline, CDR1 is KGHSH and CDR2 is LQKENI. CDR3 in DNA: TGTGCCAGCTCACTCAATCAACAAGGGGGCATGAACACTGAAGCTTTCTTT. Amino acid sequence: CASSLNQQGGMNTEAFF.

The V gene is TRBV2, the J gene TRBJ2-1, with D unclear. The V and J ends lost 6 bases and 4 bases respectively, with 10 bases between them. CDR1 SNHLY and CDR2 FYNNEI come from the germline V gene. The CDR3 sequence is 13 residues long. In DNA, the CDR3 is TGTGCCAGCAGGGTAGAAACGTACAATGAGCAGTTCTTC. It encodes CASRVETYNEQFF.

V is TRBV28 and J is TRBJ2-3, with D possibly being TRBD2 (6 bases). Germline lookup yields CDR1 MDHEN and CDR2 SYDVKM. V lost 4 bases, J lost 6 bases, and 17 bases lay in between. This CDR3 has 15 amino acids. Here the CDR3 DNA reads TGTGCCAGCAGTTCCGGGGGTGGGGTTCAGGATACGCAGTATTTT. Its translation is CASSSGGGVQDTQYF. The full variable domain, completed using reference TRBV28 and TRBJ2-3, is DVKVTQSSRYLVKRTGEKVFLECVQDMDHENMFWYRQDPGLGLRLIYFSYDVKMKEKGDIPEGYSVSREKKERFSLILESASTNQTSMYLCASSSGGGVQDTQYFGPGTRLTVL.

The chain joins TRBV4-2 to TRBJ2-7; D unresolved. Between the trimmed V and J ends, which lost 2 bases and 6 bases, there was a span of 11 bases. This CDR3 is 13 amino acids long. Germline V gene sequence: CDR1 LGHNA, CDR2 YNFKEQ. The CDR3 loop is CASSQPERSEQYF. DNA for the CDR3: TGTGCCAGCAGCCAACCGGAGCGTAGCGAGCAGTACTTC.

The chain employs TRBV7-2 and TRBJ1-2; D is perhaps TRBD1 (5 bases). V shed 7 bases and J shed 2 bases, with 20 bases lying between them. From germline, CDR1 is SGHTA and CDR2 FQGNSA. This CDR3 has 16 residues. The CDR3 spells CASTLTGGIGNYGYTF. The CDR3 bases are TGTGCCAGCACCCTAACCGGGGGGATTGGGAACTATGGCTACACCTTC.

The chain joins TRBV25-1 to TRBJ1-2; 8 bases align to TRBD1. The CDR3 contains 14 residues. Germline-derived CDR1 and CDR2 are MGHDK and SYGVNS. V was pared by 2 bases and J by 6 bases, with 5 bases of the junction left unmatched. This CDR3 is CASSEGDRGHGYTF. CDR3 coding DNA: TGTGCCAGCAGTGAAGGCGACAGGGGCCATGGCTACACCTTC.